This T cell receptor (beta chain) is drawn from a study of shared clonotypes between healthy human individuals. Researchers ran the assay at a deep level. Authors' analysis steps: ImmunoSEQ gave junction-only sequences without quality scores, so filtering differed. Some clones are missing from TCRdb's copy, which holds only in-frame ones; the method was immunoSEQ multiplex PCR. The DNA gave D and trimming, while V, J and clone size come from that table. The sample consists of hundreds of thousands of clones, 70% to 80% of them appearing once. The length of the CDR3 is 15 residues. V lost 0 bases and J lost 2; bases outside the gene matches: 0. Germline CDR1 SGHRS, CDR2 YFSETQ.

The receptor comes from a woman between 35 and 50 years old in good health. Some clones in this sample may be carry-over from other donors' samples. The sequenced sample was PBMCs. The J gene is TRBJ2-5, the V gene TRBV5-1; 11 bases are a match to TRBD1. As DNA, the CDR3 is TGCGCCAGCAGCTTGGGGGACAGGGGGCAAGAGACCCAGTACTTC. It is translated as CASSLGDRGQETQYF.